This record looks at one T cell receptor beta chain sequence and its context. This specimen belongs to a study of Ad26.COV2.S vaccination and SARS-CoV-2 variants. Method: immunoSEQ multiplex PCR; TCRdb's copy keeps in-frame clones and lacks some. The sample includes around 94,000 clones, roughly 80% of them seen just once. V was trimmed by 1 base and J by 4 bases, leaving 15 bases between them. Germline CDR1 and CDR2: SGHRS and YFSETQ. CDR3 size: 15 residues. The sequencing used peripheral blood, collected after recovery from COVID-19. J is TRBJ2-7 and V is TRBV5-1; the D gene is possibly TRBD2 (7 bases). The TCR was taken from a human donor who had recovered from COVID-19. CDR3 loop: CASSLSPGGQYEQYF. The DNA for the CDR3 is TGCGCCAGCAGCTTGTCTCCGGGGGGCCAGTACGAGCAGTACTTC.